The rows below give T cell receptor beta chains drawn from one sample of a study of shared clonotypes between healthy human individuals. The table came from immunoSEQ multiplex PCR; TCRdb's copy has only in-frame clones and leaves some out. The table records some 2,000,000 clones, nearly 97% of them present only once. Material for sequencing was naive CD4+ T cells sorted from blood. These receptors all come from a man aged 18 to 29 in good health. The CDR3 runs from the conserved cysteine through the conserved F or W. The D gene is left open where the match is weak. Some rows mark clone size as missing; the rest say once, few, many or name a class of expanded clone.

d_call j_call v_call clone_size cdr3_aa cdr3_nt
TRBD1 TRBJ1-1 TRBV5-1 . CASRLTGPNTEAFF TGCGCCAGCAGGCTGACAGGGCCGAACACTGAAGCTTTCTTT
TRBD2 TRBJ2-3 TRBV7-2 . CASSPGYLSGGAEDTQYF TGTGCCAGCAGCCCGGGCTACCTTAGCGGGGGGGCCGAAGATACGCAGTATTTT
. TRBJ1-6 TRBV5-1 . CASSQLVANSPLHF TGCGCCAGCAGCCAGTTGGTCGCCAATTCACCCCTCCACTTT
TRBD1 TRBJ2-7 TRBV5-1 . CASSLGGETRYEQYF TGCGCCAGCAGCTTAGGGGGCGAAACACGTTACGAGCAGTACTTC
. TRBJ1-4 TRBV6-6 . CASSYDSEIELFF TGTGCCAGCAGTTACGATTCCGAAATAGAACTGTTTTTT
TRBD1 TRBJ1-1 TRBV19 . CASSSSGTGGTFF TGTGCCAGTAGTTCATCCGGGACAGGTGGAACTTTTTTT
. TRBJ1-1 TRBV19 . CASSERTGLPQVTEAFF TGTGCCAGTAGTGAACGAACAGGGCTCCCGCAAGTTACTGAAGCTTTCTTT
. TRBJ1-1 TRBV28 . CASSTPGGTNTEAFF TGTGCCAGCAGTACCCCCGGCGGGACGAACACTGAAGCTTTCTTT
. TRBJ1-6 TRBV6-6 . CASSAYRDGPPHF TGTGCCAGCAGTGCCTACCGGGACGGCCCCCCCCACTTT
TRBD1 TRBJ1-5 TRBV5-6 . CASSSRGRWNQPQHF TGTGCCAGCAGCTCCAGGGGGCGTTGGAATCAGCCCCAGCATTTT
. TRBJ1-3 TRBV10-2 . CATRPRGLSGNTIYF TGCGCCACCCGCCCTCGCGGACTCTCTGGAAACACCATATATTTT
. TRBJ1-1 TRBV29-1 . CSVERVQSTEAFF TGCAGCGTTGAGAGGGTCCAGAGCACTGAAGCTTTCTTT
. TRBJ1-4 TRBV30 once CAWSPGNAEKLFF TGTGCCTGGAGTCCAGGGAATGCGGAAAAACTGTTTTTT
. TRBJ2-2 TRBV29-1 . CSAPTTNTGELFF TGCAGCGCTCCGACTACGAACACCGGGGAGCTGTTTTTT
TRBD2 TRBJ2-4 TRBV19 . CASRQGAGGTEYF TGTGCCAGTAGGCAGGGAGCGGGAGGGACCGAGTACTTC
. TRBJ1-6 TRBV28 once CASSLTGRGSRSPLHF TGTGCCAGCAGCCTTACAGGGAGGGGCTCGCGGTCACCCCTCCACTTT
TRBD1 TRBJ1-1 TRBV28 once CASRVTGALNTEAFF TGTGCCAGCAGGGTGACAGGGGCCCTGAACACTGAAGCTTTCTTT
. TRBJ1-2 TRBV20-1 . CSARRGVGYTF TGCAGTGCCCGAAGAGGGGTGGGCTACACCTTC
. TRBJ1-1 TRBV6-5 . CASSYLPDGNTEAFF TGTGCCAGCAGCTACCTACCGGACGGGAACACTGAAGCTTTCTTT
. TRBJ1-2 TRBV6-1 . CASSEGPAGYGYTF TGTGCCAGCAGTGAAGGACCTGCGGGCTATGGCTACACCTTC
. TRBJ2-7 TRBV25-1 . CASRGAGLYEQYF TGTGCCTCTAGGGGGGCAGGGCTATACGAGCAGTACTTC
TRBD2 TRBJ2-7 TRBV10-1 . CASSVGLAGVYEQYF TGCGCCAGCAGTGTGGGGCTAGCGGGCGTCTACGAGCAGTACTTC
. TRBJ1-6 TRBV2 . CASSGGAYNSPLHF TGTGCCAGCAGTGGAGGGGCCTATAATTCACCCCTCCACTTT
. TRBJ2-3 TRBV5-1 . CASSLGQTSTDTQYF TGCGCCAGCAGCTTAGGGCAGACAAGCACAGATACGCAGTATTTT
. TRBJ1-5 TRBV28 . CASSLRQGTEKPQHF TGTGCCAGCAGTTTACGCCAGGGGACGGAAAAGCCCCAGCATTTT
TRBD1 TRBJ1-2 TRBV5-1 . CASSFFVDRGSYTF TGCGCCAGCAGCTTTTTTGTTGACAGGGGCAGCTACACCTTC
TRBD1 TRBJ2-7 TRBV11-2 few CASSQRTGDSDEQYF TGTGCCAGCAGCCAACGGACAGGGGATAGCGACGAGCAGTACTTC
TRBD2 TRBJ2-5 TRBV30 . CAWSRPSGGQETQYF TGTGCCTGGAGCCGGCCTAGCGGGGGACAAGAGACCCAGTACTTC
. TRBJ2-7 TRBV6-5 . CASSRSGPPYEQYF TGTGCCAGCAGTAGATCAGGGCCTCCCTACGAGCAGTACTTC
. TRBJ1-1 TRBV7-2 . CASSLVAGTEAFF TGTGCCAGCAGCTTAGTAGCGGGTACTGAAGCTTTCTTT
. TRBJ1-3 TRBV11-2 few CASSDPSSGNTIYF TGTGCCAGCAGCGATCCGTCCTCTGGAAACACCATATATTTT
TRBD2 TRBJ2-1 TRBV5-6 once CASSFFSGGANEQFF TGTGCCAGCAGCTTCTTTAGCGGGGGGGCGAATGAGCAGTTCTTC
TRBD1 TRBJ1-2 TRBV19 . CASSPGDRPHYGYTF TGTGCCAGTAGTCCCGGGGACAGACCTCACTATGGCTACACCTTC
. TRBJ1-2 TRBV11-2 few CASSPSVIGYTF TGTGCCAGCAGCCCAAGTGTGATTGGCTACACCTTC
. TRBJ2-7 TRBV2 . CASTELAPIEQYF TGTGCCAGCACGGAACTAGCCCCAATCGAGCAGTACTTC
. TRBJ2-3 TRBV4-3 . CASSQAGKSYWGTDTQYF TGCGCCAGCAGCCAGGCCGGGAAATCTTATTGGGGCACAGATACGCAGTATTTT
. TRBJ1-5 TRBV5-1 few CASSFGGNQPQHF TGCGCCAGCAGCTTTGGGGGGAATCAGCCCCAGCATTTT
. TRBJ2-7 TRBV18 once CASSPELSLEQYF TGTGCCAGCTCACCTGAGCTCAGCCTTGAGCAGTACTTC
TRBD2 TRBJ2-5 TRBV5-1 once CASSLAGGQETQYF TGCGCCAGCAGCCTAGCGGGGGGGCAAGAGACCCAGTACTTC
. TRBJ1-6 TRBV7-2 once CASSLVGRGGNSPLHF TGTGCCAGCAGCTTAGTTGGGAGGGGGGGTAATTCACCCCTCCACTTT
TRBD2 TRBJ2-2 TRBV5-4 . CASSQGLAGKSTGELFF TGTGCCAGCAGCCAGGGACTAGCGGGAAAATCCACCGGGGAGCTGTTTTTT
. TRBJ2-7 TRBV4-3 . CASSQATGSRDEQYF TGCGCCAGCAGCCAAGCAACAGGATCTAGGGACGAGCAGTACTTC
TRBD2 TRBJ2-5 TRBV5-1 . CASSLGASGSQETQYF TGCGCCAGCAGCTTGGGAGCTAGCGGGAGTCAAGAGACCCAGTACTTC
TRBD1 TRBJ1-1 TRBV19 . CASSVARGLNTEAFF TGTGCCAGTAGTGTTGCCAGGGGGCTGAACACTGAAGCTTTCTTT